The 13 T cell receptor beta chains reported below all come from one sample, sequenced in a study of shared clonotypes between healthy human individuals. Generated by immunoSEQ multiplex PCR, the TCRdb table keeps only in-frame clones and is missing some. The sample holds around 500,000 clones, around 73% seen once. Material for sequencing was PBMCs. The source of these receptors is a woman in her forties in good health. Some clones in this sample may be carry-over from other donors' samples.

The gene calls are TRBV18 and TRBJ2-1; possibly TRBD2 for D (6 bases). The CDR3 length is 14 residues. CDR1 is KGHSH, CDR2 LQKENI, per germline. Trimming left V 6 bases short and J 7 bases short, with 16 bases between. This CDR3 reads CASSLRELGNEQFF. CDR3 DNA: TGTGCCAGCTCCCTTCGGGAGTTGGGGAATGAGCAGTTCTTC. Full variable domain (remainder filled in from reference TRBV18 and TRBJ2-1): NAGVMQNPRHLVRRRGQEARLRCSPMKGHSHVYWYRQLPEEGLKFMVYLQKENIIDESGMPKERFSAEFPKEGPSILRIQQVVRGDSAAYFCASSLRELGNEQFFGPGTRLTVL.

The CDR3 is CASSILVGRSTDTQYF. As DNA, the CDR3 is TGTGCCAGTAGTATTTTAGTCGGAAGAAGCACAGATACGCAGTATTTT. The chain links TRBV19 to TRBJ2-3; D uncertain. The CDR3 extends over 16 amino acids. Trimming shortened V by 3 bases and J by 0 bases, and 13 bases separated the two germline ends. The germline V gene encodes CDR1 LNHDA and CDR2 SQIVND (reference sequence).

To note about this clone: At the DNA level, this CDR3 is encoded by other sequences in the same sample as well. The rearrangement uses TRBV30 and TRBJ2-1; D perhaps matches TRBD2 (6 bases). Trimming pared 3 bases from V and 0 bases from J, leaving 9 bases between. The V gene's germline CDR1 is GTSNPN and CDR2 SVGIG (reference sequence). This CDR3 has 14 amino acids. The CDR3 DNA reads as TGTGCCTGGAGGGCGGGAAGCTCCTACAATGAGCAGTTCTTC. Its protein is CAWRAGSSYNEQFF.

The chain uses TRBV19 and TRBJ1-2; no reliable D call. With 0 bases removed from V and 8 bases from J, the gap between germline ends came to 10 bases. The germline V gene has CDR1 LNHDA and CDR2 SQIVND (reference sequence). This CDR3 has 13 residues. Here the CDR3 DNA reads TGTGCCAGTAGTATAGATGGGGTGTACGGCTACACCTTC. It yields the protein CASSIDGVYGYTF.

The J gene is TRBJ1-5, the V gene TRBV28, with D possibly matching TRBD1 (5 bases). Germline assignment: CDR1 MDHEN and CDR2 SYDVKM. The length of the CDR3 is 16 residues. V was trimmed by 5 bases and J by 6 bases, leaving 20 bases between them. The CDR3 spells CASSPQTDPRIQPQHF. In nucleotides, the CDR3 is TGTGCCAGCAGTCCGCAGACAGACCCCAGGATTCAGCCCCAGCATTTT. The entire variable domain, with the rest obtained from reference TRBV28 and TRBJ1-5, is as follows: DVKVTQSSRYLVKRTGEKVFLECVQDMDHENMFWYRQDPGLGLRLIYFSYDVKMKEKGDIPEGYSVSREKKERFSLILESASTNQTSMYLCASSPQTDPRIQPQHFGDGTRLSIL.

This CDR3 reads CASSLLGRADTQYF. CDR3 coding DNA: TGTGCCAGCAGCTTACTGGGGAGGGCAGATACGCAGTATTTT. The chain recombines TRBV7-6 with TRBJ2-3; 7 nucleotides match TRBD2. The CDR3 is 14 residues long. Per germline, CDR1 SGHVS and CDR2 FNYEAQ. Germline trimming cut 2 bases from V and 4 bases from J; bases unmatched to any gene: 3.

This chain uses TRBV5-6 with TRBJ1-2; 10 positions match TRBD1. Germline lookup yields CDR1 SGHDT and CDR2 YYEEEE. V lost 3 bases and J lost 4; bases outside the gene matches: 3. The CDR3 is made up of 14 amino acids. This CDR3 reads CASSYGTGAYGYTF. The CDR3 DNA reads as TGTGCCAGCAGCTACGGGACAGGGGCCTATGGCTACACCTTC.

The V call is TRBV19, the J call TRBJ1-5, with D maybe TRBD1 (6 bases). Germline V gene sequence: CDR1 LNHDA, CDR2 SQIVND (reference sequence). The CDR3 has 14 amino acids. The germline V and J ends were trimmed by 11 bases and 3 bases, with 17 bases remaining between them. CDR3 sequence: CASTGQSLNQPQHF. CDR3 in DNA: TGTGCCTCAACGGGACAAAGCCTCAATCAGCCCCAGCATTTT.

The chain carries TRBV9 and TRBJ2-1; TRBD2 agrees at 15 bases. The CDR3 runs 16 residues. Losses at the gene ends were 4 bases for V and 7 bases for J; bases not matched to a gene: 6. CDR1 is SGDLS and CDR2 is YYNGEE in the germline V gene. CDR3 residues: CASSMGLAGGENEQFF. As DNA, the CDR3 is TGTGCCAGCAGCATGGGACTAGCGGGAGGTGAGAATGAGCAGTTCTTC.

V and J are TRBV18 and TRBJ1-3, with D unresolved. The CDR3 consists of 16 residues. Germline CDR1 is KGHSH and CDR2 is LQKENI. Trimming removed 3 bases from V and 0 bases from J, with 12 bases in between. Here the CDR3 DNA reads TGTGCCAGCTCACCCCTCGGATGGAGCTCTGGAAACACCATATATTTT. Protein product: CASSPLGWSSGNTIYF. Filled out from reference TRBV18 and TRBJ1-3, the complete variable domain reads NAGVMQNPRHLVRRRGQEARLRCSPMKGHSHVYWYRQLPEEGLKFMVYLQKENIIDESGMPKERFSAEFPKEGPSILRIQQVVRGDSAAYFCASSPLGWSSGNTIYFGEGSWLTVV.

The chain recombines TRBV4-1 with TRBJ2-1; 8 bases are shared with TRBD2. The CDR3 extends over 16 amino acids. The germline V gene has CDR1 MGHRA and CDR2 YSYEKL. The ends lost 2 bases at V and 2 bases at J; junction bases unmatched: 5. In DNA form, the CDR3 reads TGCGCCAGCAGCCAAAAACTAGCGGCGACCTACAATGAGCAGTTCTTC. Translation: CASSQKLAATYNEQFF.

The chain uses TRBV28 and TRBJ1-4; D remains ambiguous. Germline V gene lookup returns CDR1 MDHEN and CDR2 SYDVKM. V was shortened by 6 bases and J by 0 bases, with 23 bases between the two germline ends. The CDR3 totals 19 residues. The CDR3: CASSTPGLRRPATNEKLFF. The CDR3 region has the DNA TGTGCCAGCAGCACCCCGGGCCTGAGGCGGCCTGCAACTAATGAAAAACTGTTTTTT.

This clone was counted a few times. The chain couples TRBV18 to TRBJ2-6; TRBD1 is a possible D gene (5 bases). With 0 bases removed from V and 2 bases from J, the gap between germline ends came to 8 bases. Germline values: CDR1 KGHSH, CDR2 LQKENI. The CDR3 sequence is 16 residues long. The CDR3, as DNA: TGTGCCAGCTCACCACCGAGCAGGGCTGGGGCCAACGTCCTGACTTTC. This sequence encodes CASSPPSRAGANVLTF.